The present entry profiles one T cell receptor beta chain with its context. Only in-frame clones appear in the TCRdb table, and some are missing; sequencing was by immunoSEQ multiplex PCR. This table has about 55,000 clones, about 79% appearing once. The data are from a study of blood T cell repertoires in COVID-19. V lost 2 bases, J lost 5 bases, and 11 bases stayed unmatched. This CDR3 is built from 18 residues. In germline, CDR1 is LGHNA, CDR2 YSLEER. The specimen sequenced was peripheral blood. V is TRBV4-3 and J is TRBJ2-4; 11 nucleotides line up with TRBD1. The receptor was isolated from a man aged 80 or over with COVID-19, enrolled during active disease. The CDR3 here is CASSQHPGQGEWENIQYF. The CDR3 nucleotides read TGCGCCAGCAGCCAACACCCGGGACAGGGGGAATGGGAAAACATTCAGTACTTC.